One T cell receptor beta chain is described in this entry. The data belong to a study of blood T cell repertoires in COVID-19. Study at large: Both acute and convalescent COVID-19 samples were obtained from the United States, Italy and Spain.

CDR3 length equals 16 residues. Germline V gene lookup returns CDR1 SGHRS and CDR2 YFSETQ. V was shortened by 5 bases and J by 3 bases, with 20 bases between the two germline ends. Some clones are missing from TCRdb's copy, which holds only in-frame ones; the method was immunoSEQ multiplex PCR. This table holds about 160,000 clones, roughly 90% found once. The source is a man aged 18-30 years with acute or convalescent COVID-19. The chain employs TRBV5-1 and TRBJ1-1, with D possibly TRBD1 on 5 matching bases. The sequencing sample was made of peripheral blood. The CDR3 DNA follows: TGCGCCAGCAGTCCAAGCGGGAGGGGCGCGGACACTGAAGCTTTCTTT. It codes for CASSPSGRGADTEAFF.